This T cell receptor beta chain was recorded in a study of beta chain features in type 1 diabetes. The germline gives CDR1 LGHNA, CDR2 YNFKEQ. Trimming stripped 0 bases from V and 2 bases from J, with 8 bases between. The CDR3 is made up of 15 amino acids. What was sequenced were expressed TCRB transcripts, since all of the isolated RNA had been reverse transcribed. Produced via immunoSEQ multiplex PCR; TCRdb's table is partial and in-frame only. The data show 300,000 to 350,000 clones, with around 7.6% seen just once and 0.44% held by the top ten. This clone was counted a few times. The sequenced sample consisted of central memory CD4+ T cells from blood. This sequence was found in a woman aged 18-29 years in good health. The V gene is TRBV4-2, the J gene TRBJ1-5; D is uncertain. DNA for the CDR3: TGTGCCAGCAGCCAAGACGCCTCAGGCAATCAGCCCCAGCATTTT. Its translation is CASSQDASGNQPQHF.